Here is one TCR beta chain with its context. These data originate in a study of cytomegalovirus exposure and HLA in healthy donors. Vbeta (60) and Jbeta (13) primers were used in the PCR. The method was immunoSEQ multiplex PCR; TCRdb's version includes in-frame clones alone and lacks a portion of them. Of around 140,000 clones listed, roughly 60% were seen once; the top ten hold 2% to 3%. Germline CDR1 reads MDHEN; CDR2 reads SYDVKM. Trimming shortened V by 8 bases and J by 2 bases, and 11 bases separated the two germline ends. The CDR3 loop spans 13 amino acids. The gene calls are TRBV28 and TRBJ2-3; tentative D call: TRBD2 (6 bases). The sequencing input was PBMCs. The source is a woman aged 40 to 50 in good health and CMV-seronegative. As DNA, the CDR3 is TGTGCCAGCGATACGGGAGACACAGATACGCAGTATTTT. Amino acid sequence: CASDTGDTDTQYF.